This T cell receptor (beta chain) was sequenced in a study of T cells after yellow fever vaccination. Study information: The SMART-Seq v4 Ultra Low Input method served to prepare the low-cell-number fractions.

There are 14 residues in the CDR3. The V gene lost 5 bases and the J gene lost 0 bases, with 9 bases spanning the gap. Germline V gene sequence: CDR1 MNHEY, CDR2 SMNVEV (reference sequence). UMIs were added to TCR cDNA along with a universal primer site when it was made by 5'RACE template switching. In TCRdb, the 5' RACE reads were re-called with MiXCR into one record per CDR3 protein. The table shows a few hundred thousand distinct CDR3 sequences, with about 4% occurring only once. Study results and caveats: The study re-detected most primary-vaccination clones after the booster (nearly 97% CD4, almost 90% CD8). Weaker overall was a secondary response that nonetheless peaked faster, on day 5 versus 15.

This clonotype was seen more than once but under ten times. The antigen is not known. This TCR derives from a young man who received the YFV17D yellow fever vaccine. The chain combines TRBV27 with TRBJ2-3; no clear D. This specimen consisted of PBMCs, obtained 5 days after the yellow fever booster vaccination. CDR3 in amino acids: CASSTLLSTDTQYF. Here the CDR3 DNA reads TGTGCCAGCAGTACTCTTCTAAGCACAGATACGCAGTATTTT.